This entry lists 27 T cell receptor beta chains sequenced from one sample in a study of blood T cell repertoires in COVID-19. The data were produced by immunoSEQ multiplex PCR, yet TCRdb's version contains in-frame clones alone and is incomplete. The sample consists of 280,000 or so clones, roughly 89% of them appearing once. Source material: PBMCs or T cells enriched from blood (not recorded which). The receptors stem from a woman aged 50 to 60 who had been exposed to COVID-19.

The V gene is TRBV29-1, the J gene TRBJ2-7; tentative D call: TRBD2 (7 bases). This CDR3 has 14 amino acids. CDR1 SQVTM and CDR2 ANQGSEA come from the germline V gene. The V end lost 5 bases, the J end lost 2 bases, and 16 bases lay between the germline ends. The CDR3 here is CSVRGEQGTYEQYF. CDR3 DNA: TGCAGCGTTCGGGGGGAACAGGGAACCTACGAGCAGTACTTC.

This chain connects TRBV29-1 to TRBJ1-2, with D unclear. V lost 2 bases and J lost 7, with 14 bases in between. Germline V CDR1 and CDR2: SQVTM, ANQGSEA. The CDR3 covers 13 residues. CDR3 nucleotide sequence: TGCAGCGTTGAAATCTACCAATATCCTGGCTACACCTTC. Translation gives CSVEIYQYPGYTF.

V gene TRBV3-1 (or the pseudogene TRBV3-2) combines with J gene TRBJ2-2; D is uncertain. The CDR3 spans 14 residues. Germline CDR1 LGHDT, CDR2 YNNKEL (reference sequence). Trimming pared 4 bases from V and 6 bases from J, leaving 12 bases between. In nucleotides, the CDR3 is TGTGCCAGCAGCCTCTCCCAGAGGTCCGGGGAGCTGTTTTTT. It is translated as CASSLSQRSGELFF.

The V and J genes are TRBV7-8 and TRBJ2-2; TRBD1 aligns across 10 bases. Germline loops: CDR1 SGHVS, CDR2 FQNEAQ. With V trimmed by 2 bases and J by 4 bases, 16 bases remained unmatched. The CDR3 has 20 amino acids. In nucleotides, the CDR3 is TGTGCCAGCAGCTTAAGCAGACAGGGGGCTCGAATCAAGGGCACCGGGGAGCTGTTTTTT. Translated, it gives CASSLSRQGARIKGTGELFF.

The V and J genes are TRBV28 and TRBJ1-2; D may be TRBD1 (6 bases). V dropped 4 bases and J dropped 2 bases, with 11 bases sitting between them. The V gene's germline CDR1 is MDHEN and CDR2 SYDVKM. The CDR3 consists of 14 residues. The CDR3 region has the DNA TGTGCCAGCAGTTGGGCAGGGGCGAACTATGGCTACACCTTC. Translated: CASSWAGANYGYTF.

This chain uses TRBV3-1 (or the pseudogene TRBV3-2) with TRBJ2-5; possible D gene TRBD2, 5 bases. The V gene's germline CDR1 is LGHDT and CDR2 YNNKEL (reference sequence). This CDR3 region has 14 residues. Trimming stripped 3 bases from V and 4 bases from J, with 12 bases between. The CDR3 loop is CASSHLSRGETQYF. As DNA, the CDR3 is TGTGCCAGCAGCCACCTCAGTCGGGGAGAGACCCAGTACTTC.

This clone was seen just once. The V and J genes are TRBV4-1 and TRBJ2-1, with D unclear. V lost 1 base and J lost 6, with 13 bases in between. The germline CDR1 and CDR2 sequences are MGHRA and YSYEKL. There are 15 residues in the CDR3. The CDR3 protein is CASSQGRFMGNEQFF. The CDR3 bases are TGCGCCAGCAGCCAAGGGAGATTCATGGGCAATGAGCAGTTCTTC.

The chain carries TRBV3-1 (or the pseudogene TRBV3-2) and TRBJ1-6; 8 bases line up with TRBD1. This CDR3 comprises 16 residues. The J segment lost 8 bases and the V segment lost 4 bases, leaving 10 bases of the junction unmatched. The V gene's germline CDR1 is LGHDT and CDR2 YNNKEL (reference sequence). The CDR3 DNA reads as TGTGCCAGCAGCCTAACGGGACAGGCTGCGTATTCACCCCTCCACTTT. Translation gives CASSLTGQAAYSPLHF.

The chain employs TRBV7-9 and TRBJ2-3, with 11 bases aligning to TRBD2. CDR3 length: 17 residues. Germline values: CDR1 SEHNR, CDR2 FQNEAQ (reference sequence). The V segment lost 5 bases and the J segment 0 bases; nucleotides outside the gene matches: 7. CDR3 bases: TGTGCCAGCAGCCTTAGCGGGGGGGCTTTGAGCACAGATACGCAGTATTTT. Encoded protein: CASSLSGGALSTDTQYF. Full variable domain (remainder filled in from reference TRBV7-9 and TRBJ2-3): DTGVSQNPRHKITKRGQNVTFRCDPISEHNRLYWYRQTLGQGPEFLTYFQNEAQLEKSRLLSDRFSAERPKGSFSTLEIQRTEQGDSAMYLCASSLSGGALSTDTQYFGPGTRLTVL.

V is TRBV30 and J is TRBJ1-2, with 9 bases that match TRBD1. CDR1 is GTSNPN, CDR2 SVGIG, per germline (reference sequence). The CDR3 contains 15 residues. V gave up 0 bases and J gave up 6 bases; unmatched junction bases: 8. The CDR3 is CAWSVLTGGVDGYTF. The CDR3 coding sequence is TGTGCCTGGAGTGTACTCACAGGGGGCGTAGATGGCTACACCTTC.

The chain joins TRBV19 to TRBJ1-6; D is unclear. Germline-derived CDR1 and CDR2 are LNHDA and SQIVND (reference sequence). V lost 2 bases to trimming and J lost 3 bases, with 8 bases between them. The CDR3 has 15 amino acids. CDR3 sequence: CASSIWGVYNSPLHF. The CDR3 bases are TGTGCCAGTAGTATATGGGGAGTCTATAATTCACCCCTCCACTTT.

The chain combines TRBV19 with TRBJ1-6, with D perhaps matching TRBD1 (5 bases). This CDR3 spans 12 amino acids. V gave up 4 bases and J gave up 11 bases, with 9 bases separating them. From germline, CDR1 is LNHDA and CDR2 SQIVND (reference sequence). CDR3 DNA sequence: TGTGCCAGTAGTACAGGGTTGGCACCCCTCCACTTT. Amino acid sequence: CASSTGLAPLHF.

The CDR3 DNA sequence: TGTGCCAGCAGCCGCCGGCCAGCGGGTTCAGCCAAAAACATTCAGTACTTC. It is translated as CASSRRPAGSAKNIQYF. The chain links TRBV5-8 to TRBJ2-4, with D maybe TRBD2 (6 bases). This CDR3 has 17 residues. Per the germline V gene, CDR1 is SGHTS and CDR2 is YDEGEE. The V end lost 4 bases, the J end lost 0 bases, and 17 bases lay between the germline ends.

The chain is built from TRBV6-5 and TRBJ2-7; the match to TRBD1 covers 10 bases. CDR3 size: 15 residues. The V gene end was trimmed by 5 bases and the J gene end by 3 bases; junction bases not matched to a gene: 7. Germline V CDR1 and CDR2: MNHEY, SVGAGI. The CDR3 DNA follows: TGTGCCAGCAGTCGACAGGGACAGGGGTTCTACGAGCAGTACTTC. Translating gives CASSRQGQGFYEQYF.

The gene calls are TRBV2 and TRBJ2-7; 9 bases fit TRBD1. From germline, CDR1 is SNHLY and CDR2 FYNNEI. The ends lost 2 bases at V and 4 bases at J; junction bases unmatched: 12. CDR3 length equals 17 residues. CDR3 sequence: CASSENGPGQGLYEQYF. The CDR3 DNA follows: TGTGCCAGCAGTGAAAATGGGCCGGGACAGGGTTTGTACGAGCAGTACTTC.

This sequence joins TRBV5-4 and TRBJ1-1; 7 bases line up with TRBD1. Germline CDR1 SGHNT, CDR2 YYREEE (reference sequence). Unmatched junction bases numbered 4, after V lost 0 bases and J lost 2 bases. There are 15 residues in the CDR3. CDR3 DNA sequence: TGTGCCAGCAGCTTGGGGGGACAGATCAACACTGAAGCTTTCTTT. It encodes CASSLGGQINTEAFF.

J is TRBJ1-4 and V is TRBV28, with D possibly TRBD1 on 6 matching bases. The ends were cut back, 7 bases at V and 5 bases at J, with 17 bases in the middle. Germline CDR1 MDHEN, CDR2 SYDVKM. The CDR3 is 15 amino acids. CDR3 sequence (DNA): TGTGCCAGCACTCGCGGGGGGGCCGAAAATGAAAAACTGTTTTTT. Encoded protein: CASTRGGAENEKLFF. The entire variable domain, with the rest obtained from reference TRBV28 and TRBJ1-4, is as follows: DVKVTQSSRYLVKRTGEKVFLECVQDMDHENMFWYRQDPGLGLRLIYFSYDVKMKEKGDIPEGYSVSREKKERFSLILESASTNQTSMYLCASTRGGAENEKLFFGSGTQLSVL.

This chain links TRBV10-3 with TRBJ1-4; weak D call: TRBD1 (5 bases). CDR3 length: 13 residues. Germline V gene sequence: CDR1 ENHRY, CDR2 SYGVKD. Trimming removed 7 bases from V and 7 bases from J, with 13 bases in between. The CDR3 spells CAITRGKGEKLFF. CDR3 sequence (DNA): TGTGCCATCACTAGGGGAAAAGGTGAAAAACTGTTTTTT.

The chain combines TRBV15 with TRBJ2-3, with 7 bases matching TRBD1. Germline V lookup: CDR1 LNHNV, CDR2 YYDKDF (reference sequence). V was clipped by 5 bases and J by 1 base; unmatched bases: 6. The CDR3 length is 15 residues. This chain's CDR3 is CATSARQGRTDTQYF. The CDR3, as DNA: TGTGCCACCAGCGCCCGACAGGGACGCACAGATACGCAGTATTTT.

V is TRBV5-4 and J is TRBJ2-1; D may be TRBD1 (5 bases). The V gene lost 0 bases and the J gene lost 6 bases, with 13 bases spanning the gap. The germline gives CDR1 SGHNT, CDR2 YYREEE (reference sequence). This CDR3 has 15 residues. CDR3 bases: TGTGCCAGCAGCTTGGAGCAGGGCATGGTCAATGAGCAGTTCTTC. Its protein product is CASSLEQGMVNEQFF.

As to this clone: Other DNA variants within this sample encode the same CDR3. The rearrangement joins TRBV28 to TRBJ1-2; no clear D gene. Trimming took 9 bases from V and 5 from J, leaving 10 bases between them. CDR1 MDHEN and CDR2 SYDVKM come from the germline V gene. The CDR3 runs 11 residues. The CDR3 DNA follows: TGTGCCAGTAGCAGCGGATATGGCTACACCTTC. Residues: CASSSGYGYTF.

In nucleotides, the CDR3 is TGTGCCAGCAGACAACAGGGGACGTTTTACAATGAGCAGTTCTTC. Its protein product is CASRQQGTFYNEQFF. V gene TRBV27 combines with J gene TRBJ2-1, with 7 positions matching TRBD1. This CDR3 comprises 15 residues. Germline CDR1 is MNHEY and CDR2 is SMNVEV (reference sequence). V lost 6 bases, J lost 4 bases, and 9 bases stayed unmatched.

This clone turned up a few times. The chain combines TRBV2 with TRBJ1-2; a weak D match, TRBD1 (5 bases). The germline gives CDR1 SNHLY, CDR2 FYNNEI. CDR3 length: 13 amino acids. V was shortened by 6 bases and J by 5 bases, with 13 bases between the two germline ends. CDR3 DNA: TGTGCCAGCAGATACGACAGACGGTATGGCTACACCTTC. It is translated as CASRYDRRYGYTF.

In its sample, this clone was seen once. This same CDR3 is encoded by further DNA sequences in the sample. This rearrangement joins TRBV19 to TRBJ1-1; the match to TRBD1 covers 7 bases. The CDR3 totals 14 residues. V lost 3 bases and J lost 0; bases outside the gene matches: 1. Germline assignment: CDR1 LNHDA and CDR2 SQIVND (reference sequence). CDR3 in DNA: TGTGCCAGTAGTATGAGGGGGCTGAACACTGAAGCTTTCTTT. Amino acid sequence: CASSMRGLNTEAFF.

This chain links TRBV7-9 with TRBJ1-1; 9 bases map to TRBD1. V lost 2 bases, J lost 7 bases, and 5 bases stayed unmatched. Germline values: CDR1 SEHNR, CDR2 FQNEAQ (reference sequence). This CDR3 is built from 14 residues. As DNA, the CDR3 is TGTGCCAGCAGCTTACCGGGACAGGGTAGTGAAGCTTTCTTT. Translating it yields CASSLPGQGSEAFF.

The V gene is TRBV7-6, the J gene TRBJ1-1, with D tentatively TRBD1 (5 bases). The germline V gene has CDR1 SGHVS and CDR2 FNYEAQ. The CDR3 has 14 residues. Trimming took off 5 bases at V and 6 bases at J, with 16 bases between the two ends. The CDR3 DNA is TGTGCCAGCAGCCCAGGCAGGGAGGGCCCTGAAGCTTTCTTT. Amino acids: CASSPGREGPEAFF.

The chain links TRBV7-9 to TRBJ1-1, with D tentatively TRBD1 (5 bases). This CDR3 spans 15 amino acids. Trimming removed 5 bases from V and 0 bases from J, with 13 bases in between. The germline CDR1 and CDR2 sequences are SEHNR and FQNEAQ (reference sequence). The CDR3 here is CASSPRTSVNTEAFF. The CDR3 DNA sequence: TGTGCCAGCAGCCCAAGGACAAGCGTGAACACTGAAGCTTTCTTT. The variable domain in full, with the rest retrieved from reference TRBV7-9 and TRBJ1-1, is DTGVSQNPRHKITKRGQNVTFRCDPISEHNRLYWYRQTLGQGPEFLTYFQNEAQLEKSRLLSDRFSAERPKGSFSTLEIQRTEQGDSAMYLCASSPRTSVNTEAFFGQGTRLTVV.